This TCR beta chain was sequenced for a study of blood T cells in healthy people across ages. Peripheral blood, roughly 11 milliliters per donor, was collected. There are 14 residues in the CDR3. The germline gives CDR1 DFQATT, CDR2 SNEGSKA (reference sequence). With a J-beta primer mix and a sample-barcoded 5' primer, a second PCR ran roughly 6 to 11 cycles. TCRdb used MiXCR to reprocess the 5' RACE reads, holding one entry per CDR3 protein. The table lists 600,000 to 800,000 distinct CDR3 sequences, around 21% of them singletons. The TCR was taken from an older man in good health. Sequenced material: blood. The chain carries TRBV20-1 and TRBJ2-5; 8 nucleotides line up with TRBD2. TRBJ2-7 explains the end of the DNA better; the J call may be wrong. CDR3 region: CSARTWTSSDEQYF. DNA of the CDR3: TGCAGTGCTAGGACATGGACTAGCAGTGACGAGCAGTACTTC.